A single sample gave rise to the 23 T cell receptor beta chains below, sequenced in a study of identical twins. TCRdb reanalysed the 5' RACE reads using MiXCR and keeps one entry per CDR3 protein. The sample comprises 250,000 to 350,000 distinct CDR3 sequences, roughly 9.7% of which are singletons, and around 7.1% rests with the top ten. Another study also made use of these data, one on yellow fever vaccine responses in identical twins.

The sequencing sample was made of CD8+ T cells sorted from blood. The receptors derive from a woman between 18 and 29 years old in good health.

The rearrangement links TRBV6-2 or TRBV6-3 to TRBJ2-4; 7 bases map to TRBD1. The CDR3 is 17 amino acids. J lost 1 base, V lost 5 bases, and 11 bases had no gene match. CDR1 and CDR2 from the germline V gene are MNHEY and SVGEGT. CDR3 DNA: TGTGCCAGCAGTGGACAGGCTGCTCTATTCGCCAAAAACATTCAGTACTTC. This translates into CASSGQAALFAKNIQYF.

There are many counts of this clonotype. The rearrangement links TRBV4-3 to TRBJ2-3; D might be TRBD2 (5 bases). CDR1 is LGHNA and CDR2 is YSLEER in the germline V gene. This CDR3 region has 15 residues. Trimming stripped 0 bases from V and 2 bases from J, with 9 bases between. The CDR3: CASSQDVANTDTQYF. The DNA for the CDR3 is TGCGCCAGCAGCCAAGATGTAGCGAACACAGATACGCAGTATTTT.

The chain is built from TRBV2 and TRBJ2-7, with no clear D. CDR3 length equals 13 residues. Germline CDR1 and CDR2: SNHLY and FYNNEI. V shed 4 bases and J shed 3 bases, with 10 bases lying between them. The DNA for the CDR3 is TGTGCCAGCAGTGTATATAAGCTCTACGAGCAGTACTTC. Protein sequence: CASSVYKLYEQYF.

The V call is TRBV28, the J call TRBJ2-3; 9 nucleotides line up with TRBD2. Per germline, CDR1 MDHEN and CDR2 SYDVKM. V was clipped by 7 bases and J by 4 bases; unmatched bases: 9. The length of the CDR3 is 15 residues. CDR3 amino acids: CASNYQGLAPDTQYF. For the CDR3, the DNA is TGTGCCAGCAACTACCAGGGACTAGCCCCAGATACGCAGTATTTT.

This chain connects TRBV6-1 to TRBJ2-5; 10 bases line up with TRBD2. Trimming at V came to 4 bases and at J to 5 bases, leaving 4 bases not matched to a gene. Germline values: CDR1 MNHNS, CDR2 SASEGT. This CDR3 comprises 14 residues. The DNA for the CDR3 is TGTGCCAGCAGTGTCAGCGGGGGGGTGGAGACCCAGTACTTC. This translates into CASSVSGGVETQYF.

This clonotype was observed a handful of times. The V call is TRBV20-1, the J call TRBJ2-5; 7 positions match TRBD2. The germline V gene encodes CDR1 DFQATT and CDR2 SNEGSKA (reference sequence). V lost 2 bases, J lost 3 bases, and 6 bases stayed unmatched. CDR3 length equals 14 residues. CDR3 sequence reads: CSARPSGEEETQYF. The CDR3 bases are TGCAGTGCTAGACCTAGCGGTGAAGAAGAGACCCAGTACTTC.

The rearrangement uses TRBV7-9 and TRBJ2-7, with D possibly being TRBD1 (6 bases). The CDR3 contains 15 residues. From germline, CDR1 is SEHNR and CDR2 FQNEAQ (reference sequence). Trimming took 1 base from V and 3 from J, leaving 13 bases between them. CDR3: CASSLGTEHIYEQYF. The CDR3 DNA follows: TGTGCCAGCAGCTTAGGGACAGAACACATCTACGAGCAGTACTTC.

This clonotype was detected ten times or more. The chain employs TRBV7-9 and TRBJ2-7; D is perhaps TRBD2 (6 bases). The CDR3 consists of 16 residues. From germline, CDR1 is SEHNR and CDR2 FQNEAQ (reference sequence). V lost 6 bases and J 5 bases, leaving 23 bases between the germline ends. CDR3 region: CASRGVRTGESNEQYF. The CDR3 nucleotides are TGTGCCAGCAGGGGTGTGCGTACGGGGGAGAGCAACGAGCAGTACTTC.

This clonotype came up many times. This rearrangement joins TRBV27 to TRBJ2-1; 7 bases map to TRBD1. Germline CDR1 and CDR2: MNHEY and SMNVEV (reference sequence). CDR3 length: 15 residues. Trimming removed 6 bases from V and 9 bases from J; junction bases left unmatched: 14. The CDR3 coding sequence is TGTGCCAGCAGGTTACAATTTCAGGGGGTGGGTGAGCAGTTCTTC. Amino acid sequence: CASRLQFQGVGEQFF.

This clonotype was picked up many times. The chain links TRBV7-9 to TRBJ2-5; the D gene is possibly TRBD1 (5 bases). With 3 bases removed from V and 2 bases from J, the gap between germline ends came to 10 bases. Germline assignment: CDR1 SEHNR and CDR2 FQNEAQ (reference sequence). This CDR3 is built from 14 residues. The CDR3 nucleotides are TGTGCCAGCAGCTTTCAGGGTGCGCAAGAGACCCAGTACTTC. Translated: CASSFQGAQETQYF.

Only a few counts were recorded for this clonotype. This chain uses TRBV2 with TRBJ2-5; D remains unclear. Trimming cost V 3 bases and J 5 bases, with 13 bases left between them. The CDR3 contains 14 residues. Germline CDR1 is SNHLY and CDR2 is FYNNEI. The CDR3 DNA reads TGTGCCAGCAGTGAGGGCCTTCTCGGGGAGACCCAGTACTTC. This sequence encodes CASSEGLLGETQYF.

V and J are TRBV28 and TRBJ2-6; D gene ambiguous. Germline-derived CDR1 and CDR2 are MDHEN and SYDVKM. The CDR3 runs 18 residues. Trimming removed 5 bases at V and 2 bases at J, with 19 bases between. The CDR3 DNA sequence: TGTGCCAGCAGTAGTCTCCCCATTGAGACTGCTGGGGCCAACGTCCTGACTTTC. This sequence encodes CASSSLPIETAGANVLTF.

This clonotype came up many times. The gene calls are TRBV11-2 and TRBJ2-1; 8 positions match TRBD2. Germline assignment: CDR1 SGHAT and CDR2 FQNNGV. This CDR3 spans 18 amino acids. V was clipped by 5 bases and J by 4 bases; unmatched bases: 16. CDR3 DNA: TGTGCCAGCAGCCCATCAACCCAAGAGGGACTAGTATACAATGAGCAGTTCTTC. Translation: CASSPSTQEGLVYNEQFF. The full variable domain, its missing parts supplied by reference TRBV11-2 and TRBJ2-1, is EAGVAQSPRYKIIEKRQSVAFWCNPISGHATLYWYQQILGQGPKLLIQFQNNGVVDDSQLPKDRFSAERLKGVDSTLKIQPAKLEDSAVYLCASSPSTQEGLVYNEQFFGPGTRLTVL.

Ten or more counts support this clonotype. The chain has TRBV12-3 or TRBV12-4 and TRBJ2-1, with a weak D call TRBD2 (7 bases). V was cut by 6 bases and J by 8 bases, with 14 bases left in between. This CDR3 contains 13 residues. Here the CDR3 reads CASRRGGMDEQFF. For the CDR3, the DNA is TGTGCCAGCAGGAGGGGGGGCATGGATGAGCAGTTCTTC.

The V gene is TRBV20-1, the J gene TRBJ2-1; 15 nucleotides line up with TRBD2. This CDR3 has 19 amino acids. The V and J ends lost 0 bases and 1 base, in that order; junction bases with no gene match: 7. The V gene's germline CDR1 is DFQATT and CDR2 SNEGSKA (reference sequence). The CDR3 sequence: CSARDRTSGRARSYNEQFF. The DNA of the CDR3 is TGCAGTGCTAGAGATCGGACTAGCGGGAGGGCCAGGTCCTACAATGAGCAGTTCTTC.

Regarding this clonotype: Possible read error: a much larger clone is one base away. This chain links TRBV29-1 with TRBJ2-1; D possibly corresponds to TRBD2 (6 bases). Germline assignment: CDR1 SQVTM and CDR2 ANQGSEA. This CDR3 has 12 residues. The CDR3 DNA follows: TGCAGCGTCGGGGACTTTCCGGGTGAGCAGTCCTTC. This sequence encodes CSVGDFPGEQSF.

The sample holds many counts of this clonotype. The chain uses TRBV19 and TRBJ2-2; D is possibly TRBD1 or TRBD2 (5 bases each). The CDR3 consists of 13 residues. Germline CDR1 and CDR2: LNHDA and SQIVND (reference sequence). The ends were cut back, 8 bases at V and 1 base at J, with 8 bases in the middle. CDR3 in DNA: TGTGCCAGTCAGGGAGAGAACACCGGGGAGCTGTTTTTT. Amino acid sequence: CASQGENTGELFF.

Only a few counts were recorded for this clonotype. This chain joins TRBV4-2 and TRBJ1-3; the D is unclear. Trimming took off 2 bases at V and 1 base at J, with 9 bases between the two ends. This CDR3 spans 15 amino acids. Germline V gives CDR1 LGHNA, CDR2 YNFKEQ. CDR3 loop: CASSQFRDSGNTIYF. CDR3 coding DNA: TGTGCCAGCAGCCAATTCAGAGATTCTGGAAACACCATATATTTT.

This clonotype was observed a handful of times. CDR3 DNA sequence: TGCGCCAGCAGCCAAGATCGGGCACGGCCACACAATGAGCAGTTCTTC. This gives the protein CASSQDRARPHNEQFF. This sequence joins TRBV4-3 and TRBJ2-1; D unresolved. Trimming took 0 bases from V and 5 from J, leaving 14 bases between them. CDR1 and CDR2 (germline): LGHNA, YSLEER. The CDR3 has 16 amino acids.

The V and J genes are TRBV7-9 and TRBJ1-1; the D gene is possibly TRBD1 (5 bases). CDR1 is SEHNR, CDR2 FQNEAQ, per germline (reference sequence). The germline V and J ends were trimmed by 8 bases and 4 bases, with 17 bases remaining between them. The CDR3 extends over 14 amino acids. This CDR3 reads CASREPGLGTEAFF. CDR3 nucleotides: TGTGCCAGCCGGGAACCAGGGTTGGGCACTGAAGCTTTCTTT.

In this sample, this clonotype turned up many times. The rearrangement joins TRBV5-8 to TRBJ2-2, with 8 bases fitting TRBD2. The CDR3 has 15 amino acids. The J segment lost 6 bases and the V segment lost 0 bases, leaving 4 bases of the junction unmatched. CDR1 SGHTS and CDR2 YDEGEE come from the germline V gene. The CDR3 loop reads CASSLAGRAAGELFF. DNA for the CDR3: TGTGCCAGCAGCTTGGCCGGGAGGGCCGCCGGGGAGCTGTTTTTT.

This clonotype has ten or more counts. The chain carries TRBV29-1 and TRBJ1-2; D call uncertain. Per the germline V gene, CDR1 is SQVTM and CDR2 is ANQGSEA. The CDR3 is 11 amino acids. Trimming shortened V by 5 bases and J by 4 bases, and 8 bases separated the two germline ends. CDR3 in amino acids: CSVPGVYGYTF. The CDR3 DNA sequence: TGCAGCGTTCCCGGGGTCTATGGCTACACCTTC.

The V call is TRBV7-9, the J call TRBJ2-5; 11 bases match TRBD2. CDR3 length equals 15 residues. CDR1 and CDR2 from the germline V gene are SEHNR and FQNEAQ (reference sequence). The V gene end was trimmed by 2 bases and the J gene end by 4 bases; junction bases not matched to a gene: 3. The CDR3: CASSLSSGGSETQYF. The CDR3 DNA sequence: TGTGCCAGCAGCTTATCTAGCGGGGGGTCAGAGACCCAGTACTTC.